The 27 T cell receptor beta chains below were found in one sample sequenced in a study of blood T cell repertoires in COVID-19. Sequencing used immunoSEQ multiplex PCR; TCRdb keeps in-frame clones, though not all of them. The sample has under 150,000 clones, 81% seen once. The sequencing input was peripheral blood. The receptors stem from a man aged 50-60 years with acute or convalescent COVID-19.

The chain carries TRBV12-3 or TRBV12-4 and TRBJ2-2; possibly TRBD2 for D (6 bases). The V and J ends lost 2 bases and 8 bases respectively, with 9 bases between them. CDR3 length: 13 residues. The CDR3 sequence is CASSLRGKGELFF. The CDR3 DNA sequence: TGTGCCAGCAGTTTACGGGGGAAAGGGGAGCTGTTTTTT.

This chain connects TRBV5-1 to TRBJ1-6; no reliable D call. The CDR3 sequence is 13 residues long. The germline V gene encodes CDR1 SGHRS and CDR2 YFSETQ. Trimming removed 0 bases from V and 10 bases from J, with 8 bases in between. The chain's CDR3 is CASSLVRESPLHF. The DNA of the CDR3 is TGCGCCAGCAGCTTGGTACGGGAGTCACCCCTCCACTTT.

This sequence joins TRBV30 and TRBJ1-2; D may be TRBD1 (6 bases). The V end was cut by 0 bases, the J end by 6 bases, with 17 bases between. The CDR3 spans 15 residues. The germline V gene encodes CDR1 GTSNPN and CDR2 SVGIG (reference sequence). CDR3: CAWSVPLTGIHGYTF. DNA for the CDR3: TGTGCCTGGAGTGTCCCTCTAACAGGGATCCATGGCTACACCTTC.

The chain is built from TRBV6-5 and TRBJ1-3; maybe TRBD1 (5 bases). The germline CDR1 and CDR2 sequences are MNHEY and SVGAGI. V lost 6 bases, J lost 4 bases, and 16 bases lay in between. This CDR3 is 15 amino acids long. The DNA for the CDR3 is TGTGCCAGCAGACGCGGTGGGGGGTACGGAAACACCATATATTTT. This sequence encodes CASRRGGGYGNTIYF.

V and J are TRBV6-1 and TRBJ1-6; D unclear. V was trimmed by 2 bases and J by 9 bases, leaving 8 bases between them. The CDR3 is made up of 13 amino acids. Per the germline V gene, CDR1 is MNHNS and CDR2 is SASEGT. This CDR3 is CASSESRGSPLHF. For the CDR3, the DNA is TGTGCCAGCAGTGAATCCCGGGGTTCACCCCTCCACTTT.

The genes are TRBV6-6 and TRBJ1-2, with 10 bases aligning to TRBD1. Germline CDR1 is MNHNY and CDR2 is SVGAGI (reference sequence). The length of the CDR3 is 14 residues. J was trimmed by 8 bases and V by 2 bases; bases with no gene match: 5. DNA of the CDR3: TGTGCCAGCAGTTACCGGGACAGGGGACTAGGCTACACCTTC. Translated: CASSYRDRGLGYTF.

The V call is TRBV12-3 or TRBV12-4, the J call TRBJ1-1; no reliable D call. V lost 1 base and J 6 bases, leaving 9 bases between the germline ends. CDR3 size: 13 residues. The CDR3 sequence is CASSLGASPEAFF. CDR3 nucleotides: TGTGCCAGCAGTTTAGGGGCGAGCCCTGAAGCTTTCTTT.

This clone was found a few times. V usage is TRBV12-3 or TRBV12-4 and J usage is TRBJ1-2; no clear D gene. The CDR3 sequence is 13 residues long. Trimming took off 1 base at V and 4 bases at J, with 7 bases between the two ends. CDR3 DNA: TGTGCCAGCAGTTTAGACAGCTCCTATGGCTACACCTTC. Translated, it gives CASSLDSSYGYTF.

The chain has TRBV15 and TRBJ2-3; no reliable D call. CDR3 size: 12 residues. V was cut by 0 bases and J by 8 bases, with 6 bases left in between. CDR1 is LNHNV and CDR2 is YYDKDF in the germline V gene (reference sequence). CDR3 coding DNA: TGTGCCACCAGCAGAGAACGGAGTACGCAGTATTTT. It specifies CATSRERSTQYF.

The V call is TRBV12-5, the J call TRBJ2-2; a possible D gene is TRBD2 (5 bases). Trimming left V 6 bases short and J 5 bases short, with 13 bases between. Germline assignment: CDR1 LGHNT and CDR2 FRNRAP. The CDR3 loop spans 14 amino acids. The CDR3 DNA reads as TGTGCTAGTGGGATAGGGAGAGGAACCGGGGAGCTGTTTTTT. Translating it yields CASGIGRGTGELFF.

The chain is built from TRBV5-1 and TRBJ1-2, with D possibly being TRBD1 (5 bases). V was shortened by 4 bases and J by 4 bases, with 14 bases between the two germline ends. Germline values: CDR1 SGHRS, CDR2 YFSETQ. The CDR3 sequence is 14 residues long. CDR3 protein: CASSPMGGSYGYTF. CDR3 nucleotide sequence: TGCGCCAGCAGCCCGATGGGGGGGTCCTATGGCTACACCTTC.

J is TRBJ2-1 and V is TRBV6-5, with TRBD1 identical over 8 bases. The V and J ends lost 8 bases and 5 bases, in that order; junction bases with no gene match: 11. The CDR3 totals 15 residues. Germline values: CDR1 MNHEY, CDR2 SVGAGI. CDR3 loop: CASRQGRTGNNEQFF. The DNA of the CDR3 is TGTGCCAGCCGTCAGGGGCGGACAGGGAACAATGAGCAGTTCTTC.

The CDR3 protein is CATSRGQGARGNQPQHF. In DNA form, the CDR3 reads TGTGCCACCAGCAGAGGACAGGGGGCGCGAGGAAATCAGCCCCAGCATTTT. The chain couples TRBV15 to TRBJ1-5; 10 bases line up with TRBD1. The CDR3 spans 17 residues. Germline V gene lookup returns CDR1 LNHNV and CDR2 YYDKDF (reference sequence). V was pared by 1 base and J by 4 bases, with 7 bases of the junction left unmatched.

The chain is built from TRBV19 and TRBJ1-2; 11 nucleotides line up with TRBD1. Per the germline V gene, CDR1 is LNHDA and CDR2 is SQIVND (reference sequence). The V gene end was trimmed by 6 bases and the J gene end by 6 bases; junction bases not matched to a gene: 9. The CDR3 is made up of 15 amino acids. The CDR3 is CASRIPGTGGNGYTF. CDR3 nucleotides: TGTGCCAGTAGAATACCTGGGACAGGGGGTAATGGCTACACCTTC.

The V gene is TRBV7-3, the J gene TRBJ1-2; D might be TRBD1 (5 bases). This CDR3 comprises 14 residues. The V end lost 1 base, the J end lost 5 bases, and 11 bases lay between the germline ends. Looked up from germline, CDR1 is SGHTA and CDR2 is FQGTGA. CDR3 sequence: CASSLIGAPYGYTF. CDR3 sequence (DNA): TGTGCCAGCAGCTTAATAGGGGCTCCATATGGCTACACCTTC.

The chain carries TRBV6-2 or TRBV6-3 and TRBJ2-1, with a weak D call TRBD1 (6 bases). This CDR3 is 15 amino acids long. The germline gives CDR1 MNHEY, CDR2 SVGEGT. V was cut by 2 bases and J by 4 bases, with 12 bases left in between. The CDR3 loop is CASSYRDTIYNEQFF. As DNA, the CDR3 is TGTGCCAGCAGTTACAGGGACACAATTTACAATGAGCAGTTCTTC.

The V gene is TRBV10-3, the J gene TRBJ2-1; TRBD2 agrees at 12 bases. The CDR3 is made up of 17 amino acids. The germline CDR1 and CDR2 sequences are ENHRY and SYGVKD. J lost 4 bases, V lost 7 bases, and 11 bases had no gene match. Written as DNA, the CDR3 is TGTGCCATCACCCCCACTCTAGCGGGGGGGCAATACAATGAGCAGTTCTTC. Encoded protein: CAITPTLAGGQYNEQFF.

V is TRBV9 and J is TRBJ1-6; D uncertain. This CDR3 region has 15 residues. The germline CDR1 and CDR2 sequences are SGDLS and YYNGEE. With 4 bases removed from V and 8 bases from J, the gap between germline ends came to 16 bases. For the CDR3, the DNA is TGTGCCAGCAGCATCGGCCCCTTTGGAGATTCACCCCTCCACTTT. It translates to CASSIGPFGDSPLHF.

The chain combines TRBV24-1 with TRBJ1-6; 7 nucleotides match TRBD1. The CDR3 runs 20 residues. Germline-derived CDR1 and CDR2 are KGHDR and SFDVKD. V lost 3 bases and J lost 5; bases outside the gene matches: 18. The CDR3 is CATSDVDRNPGQSNNSPLHF. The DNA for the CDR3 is TGTGCCACCAGTGATGTTGATCGGAACCCGGGACAGTCTAATAATTCACCCCTCCACTTT.

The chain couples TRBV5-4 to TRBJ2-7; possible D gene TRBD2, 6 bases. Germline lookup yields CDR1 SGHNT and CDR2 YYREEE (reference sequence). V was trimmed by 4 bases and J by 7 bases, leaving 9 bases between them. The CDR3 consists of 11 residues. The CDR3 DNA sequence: TGTGCCAGCAGCGCCGCGGGGGAGCAGTACTTC. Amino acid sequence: CASSAAGEQYF.

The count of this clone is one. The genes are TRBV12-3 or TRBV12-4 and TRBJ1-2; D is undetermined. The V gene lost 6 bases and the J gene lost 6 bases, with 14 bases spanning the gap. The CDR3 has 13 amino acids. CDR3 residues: CASRRLGKDGYTF. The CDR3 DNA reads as TGTGCCAGCAGACGACTCGGAAAGGATGGCTACACCTTC.

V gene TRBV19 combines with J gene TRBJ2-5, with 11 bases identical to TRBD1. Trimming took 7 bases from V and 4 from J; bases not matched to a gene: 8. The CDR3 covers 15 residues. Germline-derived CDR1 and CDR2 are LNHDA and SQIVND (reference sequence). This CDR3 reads CASKPRTGGLETQYF. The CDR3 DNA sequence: TGTGCCAGTAAGCCGAGGACAGGGGGCTTAGAGACCCAGTACTTC.

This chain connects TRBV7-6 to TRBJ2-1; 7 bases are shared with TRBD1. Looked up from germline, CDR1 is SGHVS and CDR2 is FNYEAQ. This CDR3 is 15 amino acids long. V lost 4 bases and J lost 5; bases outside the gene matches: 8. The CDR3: CASSSMDRLDNEQFF. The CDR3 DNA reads TGTGCCAGCAGCTCCATGGACAGGTTGGACAATGAGCAGTTCTTC.

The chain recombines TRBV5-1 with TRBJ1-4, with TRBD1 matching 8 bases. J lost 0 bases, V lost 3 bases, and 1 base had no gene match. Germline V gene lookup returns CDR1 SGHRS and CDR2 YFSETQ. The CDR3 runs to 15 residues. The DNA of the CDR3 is TGCGCCAGCAGCTGGGGACAGGCAACTAATGAAAAACTGTTTTTT. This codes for CASSWGQATNEKLFF.

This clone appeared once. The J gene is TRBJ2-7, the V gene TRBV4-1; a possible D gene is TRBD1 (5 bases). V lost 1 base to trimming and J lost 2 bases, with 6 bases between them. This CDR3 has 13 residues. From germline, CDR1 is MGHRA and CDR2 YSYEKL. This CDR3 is CASSQAGTYEQYF. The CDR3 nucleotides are TGCGCCAGCAGCCAAGCAGGGACCTACGAGCAGTACTTC.

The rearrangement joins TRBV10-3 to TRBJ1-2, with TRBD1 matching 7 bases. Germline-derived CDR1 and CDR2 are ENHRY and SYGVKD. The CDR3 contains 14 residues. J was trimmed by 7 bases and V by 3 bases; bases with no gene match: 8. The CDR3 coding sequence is TGTGCCATCAGTGACACTAGGACAGGCGGTGGCTACACCTTC. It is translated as CAISDTRTGGGYTF.

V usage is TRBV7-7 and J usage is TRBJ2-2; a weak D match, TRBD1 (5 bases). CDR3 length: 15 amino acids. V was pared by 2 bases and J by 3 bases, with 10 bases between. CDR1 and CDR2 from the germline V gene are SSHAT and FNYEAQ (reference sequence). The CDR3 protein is CASSLRVGDTGELFF. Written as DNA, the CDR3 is TGTGCCAGCAGCTTACGTGTAGGGGACACCGGGGAGCTGTTTTTT.